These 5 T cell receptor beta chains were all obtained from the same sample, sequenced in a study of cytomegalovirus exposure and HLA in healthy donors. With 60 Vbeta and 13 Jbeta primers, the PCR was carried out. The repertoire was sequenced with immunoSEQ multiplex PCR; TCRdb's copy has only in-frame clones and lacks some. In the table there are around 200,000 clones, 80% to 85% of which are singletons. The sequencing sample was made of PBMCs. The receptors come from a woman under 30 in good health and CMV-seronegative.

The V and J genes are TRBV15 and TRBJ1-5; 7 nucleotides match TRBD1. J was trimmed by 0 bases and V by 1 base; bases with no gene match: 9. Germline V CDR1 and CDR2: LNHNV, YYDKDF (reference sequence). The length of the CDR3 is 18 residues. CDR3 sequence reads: CATSRAHRGQYSNQPQHF. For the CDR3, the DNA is TGTGCCACCAGCAGAGCCCATAGGGGACAGTATAGCAATCAGCCCCAGCATTTT.

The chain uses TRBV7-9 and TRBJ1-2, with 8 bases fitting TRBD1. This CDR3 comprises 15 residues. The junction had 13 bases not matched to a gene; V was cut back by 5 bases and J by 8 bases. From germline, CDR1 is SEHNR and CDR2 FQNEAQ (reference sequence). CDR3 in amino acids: CASSRLTGEVGGYTF. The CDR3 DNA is TGTGCCAGCAGCAGATTGACAGGGGAGGTAGGAGGCTACACCTTC.

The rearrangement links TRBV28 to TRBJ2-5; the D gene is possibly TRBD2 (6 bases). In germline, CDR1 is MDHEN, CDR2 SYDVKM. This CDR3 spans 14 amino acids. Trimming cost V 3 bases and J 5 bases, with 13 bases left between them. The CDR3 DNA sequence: TGTGCCAGCAGTTTCGGTCCAGGGAGGGAGACCCAGTACTTC. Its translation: CASSFGPGRETQYF. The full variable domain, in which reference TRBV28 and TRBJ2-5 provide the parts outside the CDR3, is DVKVTQSSRYLVKRTGEKVFLECVQDMDHENMFWYRQDPGLGLRLIYFSYDVKMKEKGDIPEGYSVSREKKERFSLILESASTNQTSMYLCASSFGPGRETQYFGPGTRLLVL.

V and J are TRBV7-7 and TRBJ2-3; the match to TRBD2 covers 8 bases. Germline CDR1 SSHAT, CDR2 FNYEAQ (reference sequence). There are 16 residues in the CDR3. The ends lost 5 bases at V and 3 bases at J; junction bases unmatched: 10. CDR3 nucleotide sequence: TGTGCCAGCAGCCTCGGGGAAACGGGGGGGACAGATACGCAGTATTTT. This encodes CASSLGETGGTDTQYF.

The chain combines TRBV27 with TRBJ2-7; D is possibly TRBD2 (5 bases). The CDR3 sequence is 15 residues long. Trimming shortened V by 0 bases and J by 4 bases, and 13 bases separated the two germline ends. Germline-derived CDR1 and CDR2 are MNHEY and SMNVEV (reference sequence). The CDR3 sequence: CASSLSGGGWYEQYF. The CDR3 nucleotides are TGTGCCAGCAGTTTATCGGGTGGAGGTTGGTACGAGCAGTACTTC.